This TCR beta chain is from a study of T cell changes during pregnancy in multiple sclerosis. This CDR3 spans 15 amino acids. V was pared by 4 bases and J by 5 bases, with 4 bases of the junction left unmatched. CDR1 is MNHEY and CDR2 is SMNVEV in the germline V gene (reference sequence). Some clones are missing from TCRdb's copy, which holds only in-frame ones; the method was immunoSEQ multiplex PCR. The sample has 36,000 or so clones, around 91% seen once; the top ten hold about 11%. V gene TRBV27 combines with J gene TRBJ1-6; 8 bases fit TRBD1. This TCR derives from a female donor with multiple sclerosis, enrolled in a pregnancy study. Specimen: CD8+ T cells from peripheral blood mononuclear cells, collected in the third trimester of pregnancy. The CDR3 nucleotides read TGTGCCAGCAGTTCCGGACAGGGCAATAATTCACCCCTCCACTTT. Protein product: CASSSGQGNNSPLHF.